This entry is about one TCR beta chain. The table came from immunoSEQ multiplex PCR; TCRdb's copy has only in-frame clones and leaves some out. The sample has 150,000 to 200,000 clones, about nine tenths seen once. This specimen belongs to a study of T cell responses to AZD1222 COVID-19 vaccine. The germline V and J ends were trimmed by 5 bases and 5 bases, with 18 bases remaining between them. The CDR3 loop spans 15 amino acids. The germline CDR1 and CDR2 sequences are SEHNR and FQNEAQ (reference sequence). Sequenced material: peripheral blood, taken on day 0 of AZD1222 vaccination. This clonotype was obtained from an adult in good health. V gene TRBV7-9 combines with J gene TRBJ2-5; no clear D. The CDR3 sequence: CASSPTLPSWETQYF. DNA for the CDR3: TGTGCCAGCAGCCCGACTCTGCCCTCTTGGGAGACCCAGTACTTC.